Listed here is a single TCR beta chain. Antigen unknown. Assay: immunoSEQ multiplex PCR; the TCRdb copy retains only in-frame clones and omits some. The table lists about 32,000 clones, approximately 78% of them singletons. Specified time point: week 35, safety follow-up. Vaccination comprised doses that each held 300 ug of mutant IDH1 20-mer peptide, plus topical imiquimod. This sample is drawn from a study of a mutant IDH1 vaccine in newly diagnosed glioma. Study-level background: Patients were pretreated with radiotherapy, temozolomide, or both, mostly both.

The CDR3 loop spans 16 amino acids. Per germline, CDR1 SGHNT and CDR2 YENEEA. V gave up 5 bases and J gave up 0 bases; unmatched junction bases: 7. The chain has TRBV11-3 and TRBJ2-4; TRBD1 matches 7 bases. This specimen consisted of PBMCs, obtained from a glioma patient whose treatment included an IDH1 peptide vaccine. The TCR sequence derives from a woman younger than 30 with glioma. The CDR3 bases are TGTGCCAGCAGCACCGGACAGGCGGTAGCCAAAAACATTCAGTACTTC. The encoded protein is CASSTGQAVAKNIQYF.